The 27 T cell receptor beta chains below were found in one sample sequenced in a study of T cells expressing NK-cell markers. TCRdb re-called the 5' RACE reads, yielding one record per CDR3 amino acid sequence without DNA. Here the sample table reports a few hundred thousand distinct CDR3 sequences. The sample was blood T cells: a sorted CD56 or NKG2C T cell subset, CD4+ or CD8+ T cells, or bulk PBMC T cells (not recorded which). The receptors were sampled from a woman aged 50 to 60 in good health.

The CDR3 is CASRVFLAGGPEQYF. The genes are TRBV2 and TRBJ2-7; the D call of TRBD2 rests on TCRdb alone, since no DNA is present to check it. This CDR3 has 15 residues. Germline loops: CDR1 SNHLY, CDR2 FYNNEI.

V and J are TRBV29-1 and TRBJ2-4; TCRdb's assignment of TRBD1 cannot be checked, as there is no DNA. The CDR3 has 13 residues. From germline, CDR1 is SQVTM and CDR2 ANQGSEA. The CDR3 region is CSVGQGAKNIQYF. Full variable domain (outside the CDR3, taken from reference TRBV29-1 and TRBJ2-4): SAVISQKPSRDICQRGTSLTIQCQVDSQVTMMFWYRQQPGQSLTLIATANQGSEATYESGFVIDKFPISRPNLTFSTLTVSNMSPEDSSIYLCSVGQGAKNIQYFGAGTRLSVL.

The chain couples TRBV5-1 to TRBJ2-5; TCRdb designates TRBD1, a call that cannot be tested without DNA. The V gene's germline CDR1 is SGHRS and CDR2 YFSETQ. This CDR3 has 13 amino acids. This chain's CDR3 is CASGMGQQETQYF.

V is TRBV7-8 and J is TRBJ1-5; TCRdb calls TRBD1, which cannot be checked without DNA. The CDR3 extends over 15 amino acids. Germline-derived CDR1 and CDR2 are SGHVS and FQNEAQ. The CDR3 loop reads CASSTDRAGGQPQHF.

The chain links TRBV29-1 to TRBJ2-7; there is no DNA to check the TCRdb D call of TRBD2. This CDR3 spans 12 amino acids. Germline V gene sequence: CDR1 SQVTM, CDR2 ANQGSEA. The CDR3 reads CSGRTGDYEQYF.

The chain employs TRBV7-7 and TRBJ2-1; TCRdb reports TRBD1, a call that lacks DNA to check it against. This CDR3 contains 14 residues. Germline V gene sequence: CDR1 SSHAT, CDR2 FNYEAQ (reference sequence). CDR3 region: CASSRGQTTAEQFF.

The CDR3 sequence: CASSFQVNEKLFF. The V and J genes are TRBV5-1 and TRBJ1-4. The CDR3 loop spans 13 amino acids. The germline V gene encodes CDR1 SGHRS and CDR2 YFSETQ.

CDR3 region: CASSLGPVDTEAFF. The V and J genes are TRBV11-3 and TRBJ1-1; TCRdb's D gene call, TRBD1, goes unchecked for lack of DNA. This CDR3 spans 14 amino acids. CDR1 and CDR2 (germline): SGHNT, YENEEA.

The CDR3 loop is CASSAQGGSTGELFF. V is TRBV9 and J is TRBJ2-2; no DNA is available, so the TRBD1 call from TCRdb remains unchecked. Germline lookup yields CDR1 SGDLS and CDR2 YYNGEE. CDR3 size: 15 residues.

The CDR3 region is CASSLGGGAGLNKNIQYF. The chain uses TRBV27 and TRBJ2-4; TCRdb calls TRBD1, which cannot be checked without DNA. This CDR3 region has 18 residues. Germline CDR1 and CDR2: MNHEY and SMNVEV (reference sequence).

This chain joins TRBV19 and TRBJ1-3; absent DNA, TCRdb's TRBD1 call cannot be checked. Looked up from germline, CDR1 is LNHDA and CDR2 is SQIVND (reference sequence). CDR3 size: 15 residues. CDR3 loop: CASSILQGTGNTIYF.

The V call is TRBV20-1, the J call TRBJ1-1; TCRdb lists TRBD1, though no DNA is available to test this call. This CDR3 spans 14 amino acids. From germline, CDR1 is DFQATT and CDR2 SNEGSKA (reference sequence). The CDR3 sequence is CSAILQGKNTEAFF.

The chain has TRBV27 and TRBJ2-1; TCRdb's assignment of TRBD2 cannot be checked, as there is no DNA. Germline CDR1 is MNHEY and CDR2 is SMNVEV (reference sequence). The CDR3 runs 14 residues. CDR3 residues: CASSFERALNEQFF.

The chain recombines TRBV20-1 with TRBJ2-5; TCRdb returns TRBD2, unconfirmable since there is no DNA. CDR1 is DFQATT, CDR2 SNEGSKA, per germline (reference sequence). The CDR3 consists of 14 residues. The CDR3 reads CSARAHAGQETQYF.

This chain joins TRBV2 and TRBJ2-3; TCRdb's D call of TRBD1 is untestable without DNA. CDR3 length: 15 residues. Germline assignment: CDR1 SNHLY and CDR2 FYNNEI. CDR3 in amino acids: CASSINRGRTDTQYF.

The V and J genes are TRBV7-9 and TRBJ1-4. This CDR3 is built from 15 residues. The germline CDR1 and CDR2 sequences are SEHNR and FQNEAQ (reference sequence). CDR3: CASSQVPAGSEKLFF.

The chain joins TRBV29-1 to TRBJ1-2. Germline V gene sequence: CDR1 SQVTM, CDR2 ANQGSEA. The CDR3 loop spans 14 amino acids. The CDR3 region is CSVDREAGNYGYTF.

The chain uses TRBV20-1 and TRBJ1-1. The CDR3 extends over 15 amino acids. The V gene's germline CDR1 is DFQATT and CDR2 SNEGSKA (reference sequence). This CDR3 is CSASEQEGSTSEAFF.

The chain recombines TRBV5-4 with TRBJ2-3; TCRdb picks TRBD2, but there is no DNA to check that call. The CDR3 has 16 residues. Germline values: CDR1 SGHNT, CDR2 YYREEE (reference sequence). CDR3 loop: CASSVSGRVSTDTQYF.

This chain's CDR3 is CSALEDRETEAFF. V gene TRBV29-1 combines with J gene TRBJ1-1; TCRdb's D call of TRBD1 is untestable without DNA. CDR3 length: 13 amino acids. Germline CDR1 and CDR2: SQVTM and ANQGSEA.

The V call is TRBV20-1, the J call TRBJ1-2; checking the TCRdb D call of TRBD1 is not possible without DNA. Looked up from germline, CDR1 is DFQATT and CDR2 is SNEGSKA (reference sequence). This CDR3 is built from 12 residues. CDR3 in amino acids: CSAKLTAYGYTF.

The gene calls are TRBV15 and TRBJ1-5. Per germline, CDR1 LNHNV and CDR2 YYDKDF (reference sequence). CDR3 length equals 14 residues. CDR3 in amino acids: CATERGRGNQPQHF.

V usage is TRBV24-1 and J usage is TRBJ2-2. CDR1 and CDR2 from the germline V gene are KGHDR and SFDVKD. There are 14 residues in the CDR3. CDR3 region: CATSGAGKTGELFF.

The V call is TRBV5-1, the J call TRBJ1-1. This CDR3 comprises 13 residues. CDR1 and CDR2 from the germline V gene are SGHRS and YFSETQ. The CDR3 protein is CASRSGTNAEAFF.

V usage is TRBV12-3 or TRBV12-4 and J usage is TRBJ1-2. The CDR3 totals 11 residues. CDR3 region: CASSELGGYTF.

The chain has TRBV12-3 or TRBV12-4 and TRBJ2-1; the TCRdb D gene call, TRBD2, has no DNA to confirm it. The CDR3 runs 15 residues. The CDR3 loop is CASSPGLAAYNEQFF.

J is TRBJ1-1 and V is TRBV12-3 or TRBV12-4; TCRdb's D gene call, TRBD1, goes unchecked for lack of DNA. The CDR3 contains 13 residues. The CDR3 sequence is CASSLGQGTEAFF.